The entry below describes one T cell receptor beta chain. Antigen specificity is unknown. CDR1 and CDR2 from the germline V gene are MNHEY and SMNVEV (reference sequence). This CDR3 has 13 residues. The V end was cut by 5 bases, the J end by 0 bases, with 7 bases between. The protocol was immunoSEQ multiplex PCR, while the TCRdb copy is restricted to in-frame clones and leaves out a portion. This table has roughly 660,000 clones, 90% appearing once. The entry originates in a study of shared clonotypes between healthy human individuals. Broader study findings: The four-donor shared clonotypes exceeded non-shared clonotypes in generation probability, with non-shared ones scoring lower. Limited genetic and exposure-history diversity came from having few donors.

The material sequenced was memory CD8+ T cells from PBMCs. Stated subset: CD45RO+ cells pooled with CCR7-negative TemRA cells. V and J are TRBV27 and TRBJ1-1; D is unclear. This TCR was recovered from a man aged 18 to 29 in good health. Some clones in this sample may be carry-over from other donors' samples. DNA for the CDR3: TGTGCCAGCAGTGATCGTTTGAACACTGAAGCTTTCTTT. It codes for CASSDRLNTEAFF.